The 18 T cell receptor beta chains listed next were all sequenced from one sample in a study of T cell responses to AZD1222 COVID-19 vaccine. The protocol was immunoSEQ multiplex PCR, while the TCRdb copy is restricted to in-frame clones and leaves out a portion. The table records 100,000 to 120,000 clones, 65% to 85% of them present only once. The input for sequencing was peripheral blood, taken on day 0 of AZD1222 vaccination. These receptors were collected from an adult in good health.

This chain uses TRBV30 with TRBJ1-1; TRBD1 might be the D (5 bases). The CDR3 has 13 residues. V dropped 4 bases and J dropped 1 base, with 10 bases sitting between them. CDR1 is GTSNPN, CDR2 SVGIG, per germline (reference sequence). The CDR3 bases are TGTGCCTGGAATCGGGGGACGAACACTGAAGCTTTCTTT. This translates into CAWNRGTNTEAFF.

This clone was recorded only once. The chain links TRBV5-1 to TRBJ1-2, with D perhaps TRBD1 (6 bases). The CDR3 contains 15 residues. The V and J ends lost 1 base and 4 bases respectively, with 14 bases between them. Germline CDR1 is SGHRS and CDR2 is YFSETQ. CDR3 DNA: TGCGCCAGCAGCTTGAACCAGGGGCCAGGCTATGGCTACACCTTC. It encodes CASSLNQGPGYGYTF.

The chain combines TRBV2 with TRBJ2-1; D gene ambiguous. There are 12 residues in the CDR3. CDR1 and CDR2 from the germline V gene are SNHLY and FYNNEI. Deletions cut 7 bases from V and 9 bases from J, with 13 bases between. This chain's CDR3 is CASTSFRVEQFF. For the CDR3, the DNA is TGTGCCAGCACTTCATTTCGGGTTGAGCAGTTCTTC.

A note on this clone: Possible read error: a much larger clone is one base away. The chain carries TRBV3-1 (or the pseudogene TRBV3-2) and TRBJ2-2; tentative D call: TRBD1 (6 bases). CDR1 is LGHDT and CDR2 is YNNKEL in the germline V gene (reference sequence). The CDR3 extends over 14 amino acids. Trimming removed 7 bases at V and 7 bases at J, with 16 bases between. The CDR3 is CASTEVGAGGELFF. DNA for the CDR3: TGTGCCAGCACCGAGGTGGGGGCGGGCGGGGAGCTGTTTTTT.

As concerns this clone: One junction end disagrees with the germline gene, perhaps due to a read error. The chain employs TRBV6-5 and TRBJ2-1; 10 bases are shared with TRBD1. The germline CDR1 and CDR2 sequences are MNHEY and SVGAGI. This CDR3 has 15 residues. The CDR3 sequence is CASRRGTGVYSEQFF. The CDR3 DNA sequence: TGTGCCAGCAGACGAGGGACAGGGGTATACAGTGAGCAGTTCTTC.

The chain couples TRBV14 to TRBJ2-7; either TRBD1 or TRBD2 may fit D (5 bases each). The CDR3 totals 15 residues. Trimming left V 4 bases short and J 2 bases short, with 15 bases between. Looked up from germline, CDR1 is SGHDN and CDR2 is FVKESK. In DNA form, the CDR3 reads TGTGCCAGCAGCCGCCGGGCAGGGACCCCCTACGAGCAGTACTTC. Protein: CASSRRAGTPYEQYF.

CDR3: CASSLAGQGIYGYTF. CDR3 bases: TGTGCCAGCAGCTTAGCGGGACAGGGAATCTATGGCTACACCTTC. The chain carries TRBV7-9 and TRBJ1-2; TRBD1 matches 9 bases. The CDR3 loop spans 15 amino acids. V gave up 0 bases and J gave up 4 bases; unmatched junction bases: 3. The V gene's germline CDR1 is SEHNR and CDR2 FQNEAQ (reference sequence).

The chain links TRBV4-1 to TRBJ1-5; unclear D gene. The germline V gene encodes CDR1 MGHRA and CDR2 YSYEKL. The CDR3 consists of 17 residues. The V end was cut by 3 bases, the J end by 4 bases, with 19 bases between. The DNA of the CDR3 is TGCGCCAGCAGCCACAAACTGGGGTCAAGTATGAATCAGCCCCAGCATTTT. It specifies CASSHKLGSSMNQPQHF.

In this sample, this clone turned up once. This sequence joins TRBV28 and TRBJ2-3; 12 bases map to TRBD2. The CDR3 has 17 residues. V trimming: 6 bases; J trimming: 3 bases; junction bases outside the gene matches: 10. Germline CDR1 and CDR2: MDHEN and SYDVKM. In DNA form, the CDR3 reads TGTGCCAGCAGCCCTATTCTACTAGCGGGAGGTACAGATACGCAGTATTTT. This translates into CASSPILLAGGTDTQYF. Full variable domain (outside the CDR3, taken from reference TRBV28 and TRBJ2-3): DVKVTQSSRYLVKRTGEKVFLECVQDMDHENMFWYRQDPGLGLRLIYFSYDVKMKEKGDIPEGYSVSREKKERFSLILESASTNQTSMYLCASSPILLAGGTDTQYFGPGTRLTVL.

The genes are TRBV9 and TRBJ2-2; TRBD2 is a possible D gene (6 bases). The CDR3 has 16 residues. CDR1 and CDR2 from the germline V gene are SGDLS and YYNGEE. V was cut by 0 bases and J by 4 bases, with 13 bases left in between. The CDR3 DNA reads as TGTGCCAGCAGCGTAGGGGCGGGGCCGCGCACCGGGGAGCTGTTTTTT. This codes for CASSVGAGPRTGELFF.

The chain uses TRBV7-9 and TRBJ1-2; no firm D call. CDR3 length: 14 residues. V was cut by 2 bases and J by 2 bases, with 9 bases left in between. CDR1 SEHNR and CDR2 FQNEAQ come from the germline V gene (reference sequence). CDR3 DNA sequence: TGTGCCAGCAGCTTATCAAACGGAAACTATGGCTACACCTTC. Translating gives CASSLSNGNYGYTF.

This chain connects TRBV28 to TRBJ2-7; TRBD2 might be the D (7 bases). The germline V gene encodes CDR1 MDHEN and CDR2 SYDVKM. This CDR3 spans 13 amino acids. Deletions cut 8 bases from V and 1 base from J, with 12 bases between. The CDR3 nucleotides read TGTGCCAGCGGGGGGGGGCAATCCTACGAGCAGTACTTC. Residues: CASGGGQSYEQYF.

CDR3 residues: CASSLAGNRNEQFF. The CDR3 region has the DNA TGTGCCAGCAGCTTAGCGGGAAATAGGAATGAGCAGTTCTTC. V gene TRBV11-2 combines with J gene TRBJ2-1; the D gene is possibly TRBD2 (5 bases). V gave up 1 base and J gave up 7 bases, with 11 bases separating them. In germline, CDR1 is SGHAT, CDR2 FQNNGV. CDR3 length: 14 amino acids.

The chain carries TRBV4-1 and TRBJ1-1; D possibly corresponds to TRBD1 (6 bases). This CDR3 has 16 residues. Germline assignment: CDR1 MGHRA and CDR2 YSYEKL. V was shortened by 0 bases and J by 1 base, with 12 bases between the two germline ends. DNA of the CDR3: TGCGCCAGCAGCCAAGATCGAGGGGGGGCGAACACTGAAGCTTTCTTT. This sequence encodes CASSQDRGGANTEAFF.

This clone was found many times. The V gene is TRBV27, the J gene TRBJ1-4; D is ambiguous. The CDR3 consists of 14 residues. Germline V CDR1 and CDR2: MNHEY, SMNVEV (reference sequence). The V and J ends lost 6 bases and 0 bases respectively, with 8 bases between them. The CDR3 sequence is CASSKIATNEKLFF. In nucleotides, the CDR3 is TGTGCCAGCAGCAAGATTGCAACTAATGAAAAACTGTTTTTT.

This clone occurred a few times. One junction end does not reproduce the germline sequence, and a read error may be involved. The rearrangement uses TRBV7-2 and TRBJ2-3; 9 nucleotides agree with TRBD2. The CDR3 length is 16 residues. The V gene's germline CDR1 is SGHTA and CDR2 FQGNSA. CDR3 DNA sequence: TGTGCCAGCAGCCCGCGGGGGGGCCTGAGTACAGAGACGCAGTATTTT. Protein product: CASSPRGGLSTETQYF. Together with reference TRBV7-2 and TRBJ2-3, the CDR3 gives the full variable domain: GAGVSQSPSNKVTEKGKDVELRCDPISGHTALYWYRQSLGQGLEFLIYFQGNSAPDKSGLPSDRFSAERTGGSVSTLTIQRTQQEDSAVYLCASSPRGGLSTETQYFGPGTRLTVL.

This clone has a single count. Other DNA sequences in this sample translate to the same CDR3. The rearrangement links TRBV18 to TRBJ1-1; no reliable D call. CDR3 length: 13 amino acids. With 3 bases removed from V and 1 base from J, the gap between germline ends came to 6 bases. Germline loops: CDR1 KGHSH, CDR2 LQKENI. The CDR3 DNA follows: TGTGCCAGCTCACCGGGCCAGAACACTGAAGCTTTCTTT. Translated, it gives CASSPGQNTEAFF.

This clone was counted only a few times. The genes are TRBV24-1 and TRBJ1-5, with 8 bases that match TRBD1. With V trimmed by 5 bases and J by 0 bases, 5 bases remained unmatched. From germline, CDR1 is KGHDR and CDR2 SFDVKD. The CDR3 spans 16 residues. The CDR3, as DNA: TGTGCCACCAGTGGCACAGGGGGACATAGCAATCAGCCCCAGCATTTT. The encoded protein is CATSGTGGHSNQPQHF.